The 30 T cell receptor beta chains reported below all come from one sample, sequenced in a study of blood T cell repertoires in COVID-19. Measured with immunoSEQ multiplex PCR; TCRdb has only the in-frame clones, and not every one. The top ten hold roughly 4.6% of the sample, which has 200,000 to 250,000 clones, 84% seen once. The sequencing sample was made of peripheral blood. Every receptor here comes from a woman aged 55-69 years who had recovered from COVID-19.

The chain carries TRBV7-8 and TRBJ1-1; tentative D call: TRBD1 (6 bases). V was pared by 8 bases and J by 5 bases, with 18 bases between. The germline gives CDR1 SGHVS, CDR2 FQNEAQ. There are 14 residues in the CDR3. CDR3 region: CASRLGRGLTEAFF. CDR3 in DNA: TGTGCCAGCCGTTTGGGCAGGGGATTGACTGAAGCTTTCTTT.

The genes are TRBV3-1 (or the pseudogene TRBV3-2) and TRBJ1-1; 9 nucleotides line up with TRBD1. J gave up 5 bases and V 4 bases, and 11 bases lay outside the gene matches. CDR3 length: 16 residues. Germline CDR1 is LGHDT and CDR2 is YNNKEL (reference sequence). The CDR3 DNA follows: TGTGCCAGCAGCCCAGACGGGACAGGGAGGAGGACTGAAGCTTTCTTT. This codes for CASSPDGTGRRTEAFF.

This clone has a single count. The chain employs TRBV7-3 and TRBJ1-1; 7 bases fit TRBD1. V lost 2 bases to trimming and J lost 4 bases; unmatched junction nucleotides: 7. The CDR3 is 15 amino acids. Germline V gene sequence: CDR1 SGHTA, CDR2 FQGTGA. The CDR3 DNA follows: TGTGCCAGCAGCTTAGATGGGACAGCGGGCACTGAAGCTTTCTTT. Its protein is CASSLDGTAGTEAFF. The full variable domain, rest sourced from reference TRBV7-3 and TRBJ1-1, is GAGVSQTPSNKVTEKGKYVELRCDPISGHTALYWYRQSLGQGPEFLIYFQGTGAADDSGLPNDRFFAVRPEGSVSTLKIQRTERGDSAVYLCASSLDGTAGTEAFFGQGTRLTVV.

The J gene is TRBJ2-1, the V gene TRBV5-1; 7 bases fit TRBD1. Germline lookup yields CDR1 SGHRS and CDR2 YFSETQ. V was clipped by 7 bases and J by 7 bases; unmatched bases: 11. CDR3 length: 14 amino acids. The CDR3 sequence is CASGPMGQSNEQFF. The CDR3 coding sequence is TGCGCCAGCGGACCTATGGGACAGTCTAATGAGCAGTTCTTC. Together with reference TRBV5-1 and TRBJ2-1, the CDR3 gives the full variable domain: KAGVTQTPRYLIKTRGQQVTLSCSPISGHRSVSWYQQTPGQGLQFLFEYFSETQRNKGNFPGRFSGRQFSNSRSEMNVSTLELGDSALYLCASGPMGQSNEQFFGPGTRLTVL.

The chain uses TRBV12-3 or TRBV12-4 and TRBJ2-7; 7 bases match TRBD1. The CDR3 length is 13 residues. The junction had 5 bases not matched to a gene; V was cut back by 6 bases and J by 3 bases. CDR3 residues: CASRQGQSYEQYF. The CDR3 nucleotides are TGTGCCAGCAGACAGGGACAGAGCTACGAGCAGTACTTC.

The chain joins TRBV7-8 to TRBJ2-3; 9 bases agree with TRBD2. V shed 5 bases, J shed 1 base, and the junction held 7 bases outside the gene matches. CDR1 and CDR2 from the germline V gene are SGHVS and FQNEAQ. The CDR3 is made up of 16 amino acids. DNA of the CDR3: TGTGCCAGCAGCCGATTTTCTAGCGGGGGCACAGATACGCAGTATTTT. Its translation is CASSRFSSGGTDTQYF.

The V call is TRBV14, the J call TRBJ1-1; 7 nucleotides align to TRBD1. In germline, CDR1 is SGHDN, CDR2 FVKESK. Losses at the gene ends were 8 bases for V and 5 bases for J; bases not matched to a gene: 8. The CDR3 spans 13 residues. The CDR3 spells CASSTGRRTEAFF. CDR3 DNA sequence: TGTGCCAGCTCGACAGGGAGAAGGACTGAAGCTTTCTTT.

The chain combines TRBV5-1 with TRBJ1-4; D possibly corresponds to TRBD1 (5 bases). CDR3 length: 15 amino acids. Germline V CDR1 and CDR2: SGHRS, YFSETQ. V shed 0 bases and J shed 8 bases, with 14 bases lying between them. The chain's CDR3 is CASSLGGSFGEKLFF. The DNA of the CDR3 is TGCGCCAGCAGCTTGGGGGGCTCTTTTGGGGAAAAACTGTTTTTT.

The rearrangement joins TRBV11-2 to TRBJ2-4; D is unclear. Between the trimmed V and J ends, which lost 4 bases and 0 bases, there was a span of 7 bases. The CDR3 covers 14 residues. The germline V gene has CDR1 SGHAT and CDR2 FQNNGV. CDR3 sequence (DNA): TGTGCCAGCAGCTCGTTTCTAGCCAAAAACATTCAGTACTTC. Its protein is CASSSFLAKNIQYF. Together with reference TRBV11-2 and TRBJ2-4, the CDR3 gives the full variable domain: EAGVAQSPRYKIIEKRQSVAFWCNPISGHATLYWYQQILGQGPKLLIQFQNNGVVDDSQLPKDRFSAERLKGVDSTLKIQPAKLEDSAVYLCASSSFLAKNIQYFGAGTRLSVL.

The chain combines TRBV7-3 with TRBJ2-1; no clear D. This CDR3 region has 13 residues. V lost 3 bases, J lost 6 bases, and 9 bases lay in between. Germline CDR1 and CDR2: SGHTA and FQGTGA. CDR3 nucleotide sequence: TGTGCCAGCAGCTTCGGAGAGTTCAATGAGCAGTTCTTC. It codes for CASSFGEFNEQFF.

V and J are TRBV7-6 and TRBJ1-1; 7 positions agree with TRBD1. CDR3 size: 15 residues. The V and J ends lost 1 base and 7 bases, in that order; junction bases with no gene match: 9. Germline V CDR1 and CDR2: SGHVS, FNYEAQ. The DNA for the CDR3 is TGTGCCAGCAGCTTAGAAGGCAGGGGGTTTGGTGAAGCTTTCTTT. It is translated as CASSLEGRGFGEAFF.

The V gene is TRBV21-1, the J gene TRBJ2-5; the table's D call TRBD2 went unverified against the DNA. TRBV21-1 corresponds to a pseudogene. The length of the CDR3 is 16 residues. CDR3 loop: CASSKGEQRSLETQYF. In nucleotides, the CDR3 is TGTGCCAGCAGCAAAGGGGAGCAGCGGAGTTTGGAGACCCAGTACTTC.

The chain employs TRBV18 and TRBJ2-7; D ambiguous. From germline, CDR1 is KGHSH and CDR2 LQKENI. V lost 0 bases and J 2 bases, leaving 5 bases between the germline ends. The CDR3 covers 13 residues. CDR3 region: CASSPPLAYEQYF. In DNA, the CDR3 is TGTGCCAGCTCACCACCGTTAGCCTACGAGCAGTACTTC.

The chain combines TRBV6-1 with TRBJ1-4, with a tentative D call TRBD1 (5 bases). V was cut by 1 base and J by 8 bases, with 8 bases left in between. Germline CDR1 is MNHNS and CDR2 is SASEGT. The CDR3 spans 13 residues. The CDR3 nucleotides read TGTGCCAGCAGTGAAGAGGAGGGGGAAAAACTGTTTTTT. Its translation: CASSEEEGEKLFF.

This clone has more than one count but fewer than ten. The chain employs TRBV5-6 and TRBJ1-1; TRBD1 aligns across 7 bases. The germline V gene encodes CDR1 SGHDT and CDR2 YYEEEE. The CDR3 length is 13 residues. V trimming: 4 bases; J trimming: 7 bases; junction bases outside the gene matches: 7. The CDR3 DNA sequence: TGTGCCAGCAGCGGGGGACAGTTCTTTGAAGCTTTCTTT. Translation gives CASSGGQFFEAFF.

The chain combines TRBV9 with TRBJ2-1, with 8 bases that match TRBD1. CDR3 size: 13 residues. J lost 6 bases, V lost 3 bases, and 2 bases had no gene match. Germline loops: CDR1 SGDLS, CDR2 YYNGEE. CDR3 amino acids: CASSGTGGNEQFF. CDR3 coding DNA: TGTGCCAGCAGCGGTACAGGGGGCAATGAGCAGTTCTTC.

To note about this clone: Sequence at one end of the junction differs from germline and may be a read error. The V gene is TRBV7-7, the J gene TRBJ2-3; 7 bases fit TRBD1. Germline V gene data show CDR1 as SSHAT and CDR2 as FNYEAQ (reference sequence). The CDR3 loop spans 15 amino acids. CDR3 coding DNA: TGTGCTAGCAGCTTAGGTCCAGGGGGTACAGATACGCAGTATTTT. Translation: CASSLGPGGTDTQYF.

The CDR3 region has the DNA TGTGCCAGCAGTAACAGGGCTGGAAACACCATATATTTT. Its translation is CASSNRAGNTIYF. The rearrangement joins TRBV5-4 to TRBJ1-3; perhaps TRBD1 as D (6 bases). V was trimmed by 5 bases and J by 2 bases, leaving 8 bases between them. This CDR3 comprises 13 residues. Germline V gives CDR1 SGHNT, CDR2 YYREEE (reference sequence).

This chain uses TRBV30 with TRBJ1-3; possible D gene TRBD1, 5 bases. Trimming took off 4 bases at V and 1 base at J, with 14 bases between the two ends. Germline CDR1 reads GTSNPN; CDR2 reads SVGIG (reference sequence). The CDR3 consists of 15 residues. The CDR3 spells CAWISRTISGNTIYF. The DNA of the CDR3 is TGTGCCTGGATCTCAAGGACAATTTCTGGAAACACCATATATTTT.

The CDR3 sequence is CASTLTGVNTEAFF. CDR3 in DNA: TGTGCCAGCACCCTGACCGGGGTGAACACTGAAGCTTTCTTT. The chain employs TRBV28 and TRBJ1-1; D is uncertain. Trimming removed 7 bases at V and 0 bases at J, with 12 bases between. The CDR3 sequence is 14 residues long. The V gene's germline CDR1 is MDHEN and CDR2 SYDVKM.

The chain has TRBV12-3 or TRBV12-4 and TRBJ2-5; tentatively, D is TRBD1 (5 bases). Trimming stripped 5 bases from V and 5 bases from J, with 12 bases between. This CDR3 has 13 amino acids. DNA for the CDR3: TGTGCCAGCAGTCCGACAGCCCCGGAGACCCAGTACTTC. It specifies CASSPTAPETQYF.

The rearrangement links TRBV3-1 (or the pseudogene TRBV3-2) to TRBJ2-3; 12 nucleotides agree with TRBD2. Trimming cost V 1 base and J 1 base; bases outside gene matches: 0. Looked up from germline, CDR1 is LGHDT and CDR2 is YNNKEL (reference sequence). This CDR3 comprises 16 residues. The DNA of the CDR3 is TGTGCCAGCAGCCAAGGGACTAGCGGGGGCACAGATACGCAGTATTTT. Translation gives CASSQGTSGGTDTQYF.

The chain employs TRBV9 and TRBJ2-7; D is unresolved. Trimming removed 0 bases from V and 5 bases from J, with 12 bases in between. The germline V gene encodes CDR1 SGDLS and CDR2 YYNGEE. The CDR3 has 14 residues. The CDR3 here is CASSVAFGGDEQYF. The CDR3 nucleotides read TGTGCCAGCAGCGTAGCTTTCGGCGGTGACGAGCAGTACTTC.

For the CDR3, the DNA is TGTGCCATCAGGGAGCGTGGGGCTCAGCCCCAGCATTTT. This sequence encodes CAIRERGAQPQHF. This chain uses TRBV10-3 with TRBJ1-5, with D possibly being TRBD1 (5 bases). CDR3 size: 13 residues. The germline V gene has CDR1 ENHRY and CDR2 SYGVKD. Trimming took 6 bases from V and 6 from J, leaving 12 bases between them.

The CDR3 is CASSEFTGGSPLHF. For the CDR3, the DNA is TGTGCCAGCAGTGAATTCACAGGGGGGTCACCCCTCCACTTT. The rearrangement links TRBV2 to TRBJ1-6; 8 bases align to TRBD1. Germline V CDR1 and CDR2: SNHLY, FYNNEI. Germline trimming cut 2 bases from V and 10 bases from J; bases unmatched to any gene: 4. The CDR3 loop spans 14 amino acids.

V usage is TRBV5-6 and J usage is TRBJ1-3; tentative D call: TRBD1 (6 bases). The CDR3 is made up of 15 amino acids. Germline V gives CDR1 SGHDT, CDR2 YYEEEE. V was shortened by 4 bases and J by 0 bases, with 11 bases between the two germline ends. CDR3 protein: CASSARDTSGNTIYF. The CDR3, as DNA: TGTGCCAGCAGCGCCCGGGACACCTCTGGAAACACCATATATTTT.

The chain recombines TRBV29-1 with TRBJ2-5; 7 bases are shared with TRBD1. The ends lost 6 bases at V and 0 bases at J; junction bases unmatched: 7. Germline assignment: CDR1 SQVTM and CDR2 ANQGSEA. The CDR3 runs 14 residues. This chain's CDR3 is CSVDLGTDQETQYF. The CDR3 nucleotides read TGCAGCGTGGACCTCGGGACAGACCAAGAGACCCAGTACTTC.

The J gene is TRBJ2-3, the V gene TRBV4-3; weak D call: TRBD1 (5 bases). CDR1 is LGHNA, CDR2 YSLEER, per germline. The CDR3 totals 13 residues. V was pared by 5 bases and J by 6 bases, with 12 bases between. The CDR3 nucleotides are TGCGCCAGCAGCTCAAGGGGTGCGGATACGCAGTATTTT. Translated, it gives CASSSRGADTQYF.

The chain joins TRBV24-1 to TRBJ1-2; the match to TRBD1 covers 7 bases. The trim removed 4 bases at V and 6 bases at J, leaving 7 bases unmatched. From germline, CDR1 is KGHDR and CDR2 SFDVKD. The CDR3 length is 14 residues. The CDR3 protein is CATSDGGQIHGYTF. The CDR3 region has the DNA TGTGCCACCAGTGACGGGGGACAGATTCATGGCTACACCTTC.

This sequence joins TRBV4-3 and TRBJ2-3, with D possibly being TRBD1 (6 bases). Germline lookup yields CDR1 LGHNA and CDR2 YSLEER. CDR3 length equals 15 residues. Trimming stripped 0 bases from V and 3 bases from J, with 10 bases between. This CDR3 reads CASSQETGWTDTQYF. The CDR3 DNA follows: TGCGCCAGCAGCCAAGAAACAGGGTGGACAGATACGCAGTATTTT.